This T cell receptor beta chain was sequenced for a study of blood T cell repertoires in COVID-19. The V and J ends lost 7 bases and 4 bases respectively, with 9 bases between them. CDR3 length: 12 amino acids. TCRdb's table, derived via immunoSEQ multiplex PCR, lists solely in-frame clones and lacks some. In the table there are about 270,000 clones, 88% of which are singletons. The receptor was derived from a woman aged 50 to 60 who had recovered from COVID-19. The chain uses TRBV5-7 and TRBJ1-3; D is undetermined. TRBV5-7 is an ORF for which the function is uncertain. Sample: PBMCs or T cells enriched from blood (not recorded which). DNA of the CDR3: TGTGCCAGCGTACTTTCGGGAAACACCATATATTTT. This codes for CASVLSGNTIYF.